What follows are 27 T cell receptor beta chains derived from one specimen sequenced in a study of blood T cell repertoires in COVID-19. Clones were sequenced by immunoSEQ multiplex PCR, and TCRdb holds only the in-frame ones, with some missing. This sample yields about 120,000 clones, of which roughly 85% are seen a single time; more than 4.5% belongs to the top ten. What was sequenced was peripheral blood. The receptors derive from a human donor in a cohort sampled during active COVID-19.

This clone has a handful of counts. The chain employs TRBV14 and TRBJ2-1; D possibly corresponds to TRBD1 (6 bases). The germline V gene has CDR1 SGHDN and CDR2 FVKESK. V was pared by 4 bases and J by 4 bases, with 11 bases between. The CDR3 covers 14 residues. CDR3 in DNA: TGTGCCAGCAGCCCCCTGGACAGATACAATGAGCAGTTCTTC. Its protein product is CASSPLDRYNEQFF.

The rearrangement links TRBV15 to TRBJ1-1; D is unclear. The CDR3 is 14 residues long. V shed 0 bases and J shed 12 bases, with 17 bases lying between them. The V gene's germline CDR1 is LNHNV and CDR2 YYDKDF (reference sequence). The CDR3 sequence: CATSRDIAAGLPFF. Written as DNA, the CDR3 is TGTGCCACCAGCAGAGATATTGCGGCAGGACTTCCTTTCTTT.

This sequence joins TRBV15 and TRBJ2-2; 9 nucleotides line up with TRBD2. Germline lookup yields CDR1 LNHNV and CDR2 YYDKDF (reference sequence). The CDR3 is made up of 16 amino acids. Trimming cost V 5 bases and J 4 bases; bases outside gene matches: 8. The CDR3 sequence: CATSHGGRAGTGELFF. As DNA, the CDR3 is TGTGCCACCAGCCACGGCGGGAGGGCCGGCACCGGGGAGCTGTTTTTT.

The chain employs TRBV15 and TRBJ2-3; 13 nucleotides match TRBD2. Germline V gene data show CDR1 as LNHNV and CDR2 as YYDKDF (reference sequence). The CDR3 runs 16 residues. The junction had 4 bases not matched to a gene; V was cut back by 5 bases and J by 2 bases. CDR3: CATSWGLAGYTDTQYF. The CDR3, as DNA: TGTGCCACCAGCTGGGGACTAGCGGGGTACACAGATACGCAGTATTTT.

This clone showed up just a few times. This chain uses TRBV7-2 with TRBJ1-2; D is uncertain. Germline lookup yields CDR1 SGHTA and CDR2 FQGNSA. The CDR3 covers 14 residues. Trimming pared 3 bases from V and 4 bases from J, leaving 12 bases between. The DNA for the CDR3 is TGTGCCAGCAGCTTGCCGACAACCGGCTATGGCTACACCTTC. Residues: CASSLPTTGYGYTF.

The rearrangement joins TRBV28 to TRBJ2-5; D is possibly TRBD2 (6 bases). The CDR3 extends over 13 amino acids. CDR1 and CDR2 from the germline V gene are MDHEN and SYDVKM. V was cut by 4 bases and J by 7 bases, with 13 bases left in between. As DNA, the CDR3 is TGTGCCAGCAGTTCGGACTACCCGGGGACCCAGTACTTC. This gives the protein CASSSDYPGTQYF.

The rearrangement links TRBV7-9 to TRBJ2-3; no clear D. CDR3 length: 14 amino acids. Germline values: CDR1 SEHNR, CDR2 FQNEAQ (reference sequence). Trimming stripped 5 bases from V and 4 bases from J, with 13 bases between. In nucleotides, the CDR3 is TGTGCCAGCAGCCTTACGGCTAGTTCAGATACGCAGTATTTT. Its translation: CASSLTASSDTQYF. The variable domain in full, with the rest retrieved from reference TRBV7-9 and TRBJ2-3, is DTGVSQNPRHKITKRGQNVTFRCDPISEHNRLYWYRQTLGQGPEFLTYFQNEAQLEKSRLLSDRFSAERPKGSFSTLEIQRTEQGDSAMYLCASSLTASSDTQYFGPGTRLTVL.

The rearrangement uses TRBV6-5 and TRBJ1-5, with 10 bases fitting TRBD1. CDR3 size: 14 residues. CDR1 and CDR2 from the germline V gene are MNHEY and SVGAGI. With V trimmed by 7 bases and J by 7 bases, 7 bases remained unmatched. The CDR3 sequence is CASTRDRGGQPQHF. The CDR3 DNA reads TGTGCCAGCACCCGGGACAGGGGTGGACAGCCCCAGCATTTT.

This chain uses TRBV19 with TRBJ1-6, with D unresolved. The CDR3 is made up of 17 amino acids. Germline V gives CDR1 LNHDA, CDR2 SQIVND (reference sequence). The V end was cut by 3 bases, the J end by 7 bases, with 19 bases between. CDR3 sequence reads: CASSILMAPGGNSPLHF. The CDR3 DNA reads as TGTGCCAGTAGTATTTTGATGGCCCCCGGCGGCAATTCACCCCTCCACTTT.

The chain is built from TRBV7-6 and TRBJ2-7; the D gene is possibly TRBD2 (6 bases). This CDR3 is built from 12 residues. V gave up 2 bases and J gave up 6 bases, with 8 bases separating them. The germline gives CDR1 SGHVS, CDR2 FNYEAQ. CDR3 in DNA: TGTGCCAGCAGCTTAAACGGGGGCGAGCAGTACTTC. It encodes CASSLNGGEQYF.

This rearrangement joins TRBV3-1 (or the pseudogene TRBV3-2) to TRBJ1-6, with 8 bases that match TRBD1. J was trimmed by 8 bases and V by 7 bases; bases with no gene match: 7. The CDR3 spans 14 residues. Germline CDR1 is LGHDT and CDR2 is YNNKEL (reference sequence). The CDR3: CASTSGTGYSPLHF. In DNA form, the CDR3 reads TGTGCCAGCACTTCGGGGACAGGCTATTCACCCCTCCACTTT.

V and J are TRBV6-6 and TRBJ2-3, with D possibly being TRBD1 (6 bases). The ends were cut back, 10 bases at V and 0 bases at J, with 14 bases in the middle. The germline CDR1 and CDR2 sequences are MNHNY and SVGAGI (reference sequence). This CDR3 contains 14 residues. The CDR3, as DNA: TGTGCCACCGTGGACAGTGCTAGCACAGATACGCAGTATTTT. Residues: CATVDSASTDTQYF.

This clone occurred a few times. The rearrangement links TRBV5-6 to TRBJ2-1; 8 positions agree with TRBD1. The CDR3 extends over 16 amino acids. Germline V lookup: CDR1 SGHDT, CDR2 YYEEEE. The V segment lost 5 bases and the J segment 6 bases; nucleotides outside the gene matches: 13. The CDR3 reads CASRELMGTGVNEQFF. Here the CDR3 DNA reads TGTGCCAGCAGGGAACTTATGGGGACAGGAGTCAATGAGCAGTTCTTC.

This chain connects TRBV6-5 to TRBJ2-1; D possibly corresponds to TRBD1 (5 bases). Germline V CDR1 and CDR2: MNHEY, SVGAGI. V was pared by 0 bases and J by 6 bases, with 12 bases between. This CDR3 has 15 residues. The CDR3 sequence is CASSYSRQGFNEQFF. Here the CDR3 DNA reads TGTGCCAGCAGTTACTCAAGGCAGGGATTCAATGAGCAGTTCTTC.

CDR3: CATSRDIGGRWEQYF. The CDR3 DNA is TGTGCCACCAGCAGAGATATCGGGGGGCGATGGGAGCAGTACTTC. This sequence joins TRBV15 and TRBJ2-7, with D maybe TRBD2 (7 bases). CDR1 is LNHNV and CDR2 is YYDKDF in the germline V gene (reference sequence). Trimming removed 0 bases at V and 7 bases at J, with 16 bases between. This CDR3 has 15 residues.

The chain combines TRBV7-9 with TRBJ1-1; TRBD1 aligns across 12 bases. V was clipped by 5 bases and J by 3 bases; unmatched bases: 10. The germline gives CDR1 SEHNR, CDR2 FQNEAQ (reference sequence). There are 17 residues in the CDR3. CDR3 in DNA: TGTGCCAGCAGCGCACCACCGGGACAGGGGGCGCACACTGAAGCTTTCTTT. Translation: CASSAPPGQGAHTEAFF.

This clone was found a few times. This rearrangement joins TRBV3-1 (or the pseudogene TRBV3-2) to TRBJ2-3; the D is unclear. V was clipped by 1 base and J by 2 bases, with 10 bases between them. CDR3 length: 15 residues. Germline loops: CDR1 LGHDT, CDR2 YNNKEL (reference sequence). CDR3 residues: CASSQVLRHTDTQYF. CDR3 sequence (DNA): TGTGCCAGCAGCCAAGTCCTAAGACACACAGATACGCAGTATTTT.

This sequence joins TRBV7-3 and TRBJ2-3, with 9 bases aligning to TRBD2. Germline CDR1 SGHTA, CDR2 FQGTGA. Trimming removed 5 bases from V and 7 bases from J; junction bases left unmatched: 13. The CDR3 loop spans 16 amino acids. CDR3 bases: TGTGCCAGCAGCCCGGGTGGTGAGCGGGGGGTCCATACGCAGTATTTT. Amino acids: CASSPGGERGVHTQYF. Drawing the rest from reference TRBV7-3 and TRBJ2-3, the complete variable domain is GAGVSQTPSNKVTEKGKYVELRCDPISGHTALYWYRQSLGQGPEFLIYFQGTGAADDSGLPNDRFFAVRPEGSVSTLKIQRTERGDSAVYLCASSPGGERGVHTQYFGPGTRLTVL.

The chain has TRBV7-9 and TRBJ2-1; D call uncertain. V was cut by 5 bases and J by 7 bases, with 12 bases left in between. The V gene's germline CDR1 is SEHNR and CDR2 FQNEAQ (reference sequence). The CDR3 is 13 amino acids. The CDR3 nucleotides are TGTGCCAGCAGCGAAGCCCGAGCTAATGAGCAGTTCTTC. This translates into CASSEARANEQFF.

The chain employs TRBV5-1 and TRBJ2-7, with 9 bases lining up with TRBD2. Germline values: CDR1 SGHRS, CDR2 YFSETQ. V dropped 4 bases and J dropped 3; count of bases not matched to a gene: 20. CDR3 size: 19 residues. The CDR3 region is CASSGGLAGTVRDNYEQYF. CDR3 bases: TGCGCCAGCAGCGGCGGGCTAGCGGGAACCGTTAGGGATAACTACGAGCAGTACTTC.

The gene calls are TRBV7-9 and TRBJ2-7; 9 bases are shared with TRBD1. The V gene's germline CDR1 is SEHNR and CDR2 FQNEAQ (reference sequence). The CDR3 spans 14 residues. V shed 4 bases and J 5 bases; nucleotides not matched to a gene: 6. The CDR3 DNA reads TGTGCCAGCAGCTCGGGACAGGGCTGGGACGAGCAGTACTTC. Its protein is CASSSGQGWDEQYF.

The chain links TRBV6-5 to TRBJ1-4; D is perhaps TRBD1 (5 bases). V dropped 6 bases and J dropped 5 bases, with 13 bases sitting between them. Germline V gene data show CDR1 as MNHEY and CDR2 as SVGAGI. This CDR3 is 14 amino acids long. CDR3 in DNA: TGTGCCAGCAGCTGGCAGGAGGGGAATGAAAAACTGTTTTTT. Its translation: CASSWQEGNEKLFF.

The chain joins TRBV29-1 to TRBJ1-2; D call uncertain. Germline-derived CDR1 and CDR2 are SQVTM and ANQGSEA. The CDR3 has 13 residues. V lost 4 bases to trimming and J lost 6 bases, with 15 bases between them. CDR3: CSVVGKSRDGYTF. In DNA, the CDR3 is TGCAGCGTTGTAGGGAAATCGAGGGATGGCTACACCTTC. Drawing the rest from reference TRBV29-1 and TRBJ1-2, the complete variable domain is SAVISQKPSRDICQRGTSLTIQCQVDSQVTMMFWYRQQPGQSLTLIATANQGSEATYESGFVIDKFPISRPNLTFSTLTVSNMSPEDSSIYLCSVVGKSRDGYTFGSGTRLTVV.

V usage is TRBV12-3 or TRBV12-4 and J usage is TRBJ2-7; D is possibly TRBD1 (6 bases). V lost 7 bases to trimming and J lost 4 bases, with 14 bases between them. The CDR3 runs to 13 residues. The CDR3 loop reads CASTRGQFYEQYF. CDR3 coding DNA: TGTGCCAGCACCCGCGGACAGTTTTACGAGCAGTACTTC.

The chain couples TRBV18 to TRBJ2-5; 7 positions match TRBD1. Germline V lookup: CDR1 KGHSH, CDR2 LQKENI. This CDR3 has 15 amino acids. V shed 4 bases and J 5 bases; nucleotides not matched to a gene: 10. CDR3 loop: CASSLRQGERETQYF. CDR3 coding DNA: TGTGCCAGCTCACTCCGACAGGGAGAGCGGGAGACCCAGTACTTC.

The chain carries TRBV5-3 and TRBJ1-4; 9 bases are shared with TRBD1. TRBV5-3 is known as an ORF, though its function is uncertain. The V and J ends lost 2 bases and 10 bases, in that order; junction bases with no gene match: 21. The CDR3 consists of 19 residues. The CDR3 sequence: CARSLSGVFSGTGNGKLFF. CDR3 coding DNA: TGTGCCAGAAGCTTAAGTGGGGTGTTCTCCGGGACAGGGAACGGAAAACTGTTTTTT.

The rearrangement uses TRBV27 and TRBJ1-1, with D perhaps TRBD1 (6 bases). The CDR3 extends over 15 amino acids. Deletions cut 0 bases from V and 2 bases from J, with 10 bases between. Germline CDR1 MNHEY, CDR2 SMNVEV (reference sequence). CDR3 in amino acids: CASSLSHRANTEAFF. CDR3 DNA sequence: TGTGCCAGCAGTTTATCACACAGGGCAAACACTGAAGCTTTCTTT.